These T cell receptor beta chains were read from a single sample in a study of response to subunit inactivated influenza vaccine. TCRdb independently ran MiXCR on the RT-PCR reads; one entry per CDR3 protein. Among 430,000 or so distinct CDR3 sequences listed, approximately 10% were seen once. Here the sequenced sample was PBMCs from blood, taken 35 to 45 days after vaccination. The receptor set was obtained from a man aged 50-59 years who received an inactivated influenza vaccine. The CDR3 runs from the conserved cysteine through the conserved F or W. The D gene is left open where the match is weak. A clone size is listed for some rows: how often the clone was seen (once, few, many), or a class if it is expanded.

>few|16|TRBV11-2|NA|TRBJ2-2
CASSLGAGHNTGELFF
TGTGCCAGCAGCTTGGGGGCGGGACACAACACCGGGGAGCTGTTTTTT
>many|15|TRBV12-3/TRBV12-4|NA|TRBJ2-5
CASSPRDASLETQYF
TGTGCCAGCAGCCCTAGGGACGCCAGCCTGGAGACCCAGTACTTC
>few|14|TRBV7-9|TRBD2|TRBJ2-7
CASSPGGRFYEQYF
TGTGCCAGCAGCCCCGGCGGGAGGTTCTACGAGCAGTACTTC
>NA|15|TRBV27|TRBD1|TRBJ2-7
CASSPGTGRTSEQYF
TGTGCCAGCAGTCCCGGGACAGGGCGTACTTCCGAGCAGTACTTC
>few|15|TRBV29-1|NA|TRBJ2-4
CSARTPEGAKNIQYF
TGCAGCGCCAGGACCCCAGAGGGGGCCAAAAACATTCAGTACTTC
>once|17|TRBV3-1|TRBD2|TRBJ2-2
CASSHHGLAGGPGELFF
TGTGCCAGCAGCCATCACGGACTAGCGGGGGGGCCCGGGGAGCTGTTTTTT
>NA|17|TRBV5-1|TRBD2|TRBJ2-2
CASSWTSGGINTGELFF
TGCGCCAGCAGCTGGACTAGCGGGGGGATAAACACCGGGGAGCTGTTTTTT
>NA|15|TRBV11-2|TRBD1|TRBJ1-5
CASSPLDRGGQPQHF
TGTGCCAGCAGCCCCTTGGACAGGGGGGGACAGCCCCAGCATTTT
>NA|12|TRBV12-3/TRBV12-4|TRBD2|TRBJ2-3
CATRGGSDTQYF
TGTGCCACCCGGGGGGGATCAGATACGCAGTATTTT
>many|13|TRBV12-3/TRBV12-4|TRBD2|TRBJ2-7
CASTLAGTYEQYF
TGTGCCAGCACACTAGCGGGGACCTACGAGCAGTACTTC
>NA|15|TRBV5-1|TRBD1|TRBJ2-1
CASSPRTGGGNEQFF
TGCGCCAGCAGCCCCAGGACAGGGGGCGGGAATGAGCAGTTCTTC
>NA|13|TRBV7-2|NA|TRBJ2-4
CASMQGNQYIQYF
TGTGCCAGCATGCAGGGGAATCAATACATTCAGTACTTC
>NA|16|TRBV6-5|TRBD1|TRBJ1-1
CASSYSQGGMNTEAFF
TGTGCCAGCAGTTACTCACAGGGGGGGATGAACACTGAAGCTTTCTTT
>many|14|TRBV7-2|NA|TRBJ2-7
CASSLSVGAYEQYF
TGTGCCAGCAGCTTGTCCGTCGGAGCCTACGAGCAGTACTTC